This note documents a single TCR beta chain sequence. This specimen comes from a study of technical replicates of blood from a handful of donors. The CDR3 length is 14 residues. V dropped 2 bases and J dropped 1 base, with 8 bases sitting between them. From germline, CDR1 is MNHEY and CDR2 SMNVEV (reference sequence). Generated by immunoSEQ multiplex PCR, the TCRdb table keeps only in-frame clones and is missing some. The data hold approximately 92,000 clones, with approximately 95% observed a single time. Sequenced material: T cells isolated from PBMCs. The receptor's source is a human donor in good health. The gene calls are TRBV27 and TRBJ1-1; D might be TRBD1 (5 bases). The CDR3 sequence: CASSLVQGNTEAFF. CDR3 nucleotides: TGTGCCAGCAGTTTAGTTCAGGGGAACACTGAAGCTTTCTTT.